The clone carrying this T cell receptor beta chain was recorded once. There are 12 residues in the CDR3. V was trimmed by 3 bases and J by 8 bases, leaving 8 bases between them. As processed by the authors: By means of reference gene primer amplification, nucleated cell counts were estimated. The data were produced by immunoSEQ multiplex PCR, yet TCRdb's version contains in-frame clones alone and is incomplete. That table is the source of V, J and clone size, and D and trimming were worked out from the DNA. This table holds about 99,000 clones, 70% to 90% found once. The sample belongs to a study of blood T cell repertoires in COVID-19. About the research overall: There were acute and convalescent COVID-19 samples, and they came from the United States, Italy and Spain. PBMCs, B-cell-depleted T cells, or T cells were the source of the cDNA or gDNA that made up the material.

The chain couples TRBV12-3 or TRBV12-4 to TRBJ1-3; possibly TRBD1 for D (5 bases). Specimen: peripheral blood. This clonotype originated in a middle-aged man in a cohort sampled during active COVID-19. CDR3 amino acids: CASSFRVDTIYF. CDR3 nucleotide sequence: TGTGCCAGCAGTTTCAGGGTGGACACCATATATTTT.